The rows below give T cell receptor beta chains drawn from one sample of a study of T-cell reconstitution after alpha-beta-depleted transplantation in children. TCRdb itself ran the PCR reads through MiXCR, one entry per CDR3 protein. The sample carries 200,000 to 300,000 distinct CDR3 sequences, 20% to 30% recorded once. The source was PBMCs, collected before TCRalphabeta/CD19-depleted stem cell transplant. These receptors all come from a girl between 2 and 10 years old with Fanconi anemia, due to receive a stem cell transplant. CDR3s include the opening cysteine and the closing phenylalanine or tryptophan. Fields, in order: clone size, D gene, J gene, V gene, CDR3 DNA, CDR3 protein. D genes are given only for firm matches. A row's size may be missing; if present it is once, few, many or a size class.

many,NA,TRBJ2-2,TRBV6-4,TGTGCCAGCAGTCCTGAATCCACCGGGGAGCTGTTTTTT,CASSPESTGELFF
NA,TRBD2,TRBJ2-1,TRBV2,TGTGCCAGCAGTACTGGACTAGCGGGAGCCAGAGAGCAGTTCTTC,CASSTGLAGAREQFF
many,NA,TRBJ2-1,TRBV9,TGTGCCAGCAGCGGAAACCCTACCGGGACCTACAATGAGCAGTTCTTC,CASSGNPTGTYNEQFF
NA,TRBD2,TRBJ2-3,TRBV7-2,TGTGCCAGCAGCAAAAAGCGGACTAGCGGCTACACAGATACGCAGTATTTT,CASSKKRTSGYTDTQYF
NA,NA,TRBJ2-5,TRBV6-5,TGTGCCAGCAGTTTTGGTCCAGGTTTGGAGGCCCAGTACTTC,CASSFGPGLEAQYF
NA,NA,TRBJ2-1,TRBV10-3,TGTGCCATCAGTGAGTCTAAGGGGGACCTCCCAGCGGAGCAGTTCTTC,CAISESKGDLPAEQFF
NA,NA,TRBJ1-1,TRBV20-1,TGCAGTGCCCGGGACGCCTCTTTGAACACTGAAGCTTTCTTT,CSARDASLNTEAFF
many,NA,TRBJ2-1,TRBV29-1,TGCAGCGTTATCAGCGGCGGCCCTAGTAACTACAATGAGCAGTTCTTC,CSVISGGPSNYNEQFF
few,NA,TRBJ2-1,TRBV6-1,TGTGCCAGCAGCCCCCAATCTACAGGGCTCAATGAGCAGTTCTTC,CASSPQSTGLNEQFF
many,NA,TRBJ2-6,TRBV27,TGTGCCAGCAGTTTATCGCCCAATCCAGGGGCTGGGGCCAACGTCCTGACTTTC,CASSLSPNPGAGANVLTF
many,TRBD2,TRBJ2-1,TRBV10-3,TGTGCCATCAGTGACCCTGGGACTAGCGGGACACACAATGAGCAGTTCTTC,CAISDPGTSGTHNEQFF
NA,NA,TRBJ2-7,TRBV20-1,TGCAGTGCTGGAGAGAGGGGGTGGTACGAGCAGTACTTC,CSAGERGWYEQYF
many,TRBD2,TRBJ2-3,TRBV27,TGTGCCAGCAGTCCGAGTAGCGGGGGGGCCGGAACAGATACGCAGTATTTT,CASSPSSGGAGTDTQYF
NA,TRBD2,TRBJ2-5,TRBV7-2,TGTGCCAGCAGCAGGACTAGCTTCCTGGAGACCCAGTACTTC,CASSRTSFLETQYF
NA,NA,TRBJ1-3,TRBV6-2/TRBV6-3,TGTGCCAGCAGTTACTCGGAACAGGGCGCGAGGAACACCATATATTTT,CASSYSEQGARNTIYF
NA,NA,TRBJ2-5,TRBV20-1,TGCAGCCCTCCCCCCAGCCTGCAAGAGACCCAGTACTTC,CSPPPSLQETQYF
many,NA,TRBJ1-4,TRBV10-3,TGTGCCATCAGTGCCAACCAGGGTGGAGGGGAAAAACTGTTTTTT,CAISANQGGGEKLFF
NA,NA,TRBJ2-2,TRBV25-1,TGTGCCAGCCGGGACTCGACAGGACAGAACACCGGGGAGCTGTTTTTT,CASRDSTGQNTGELFF
NA,TRBD2,TRBJ2-4,TRBV20-1,TGCAGTGCCGACGCTAGCGGGGGGGCCGTGGACATTCAGTACTTC,CSADASGGAVDIQYF
NA,NA,TRBJ2-7,TRBV14,TGTGCCAGCAGCTTAGCGGATCCTTACCCCTACGAGCAGTACTTC,CASSLADPYPYEQYF
many,NA,TRBJ1-4,TRBV12-3/TRBV12-4,TGTGCCAGCAGTTTAATGGGTGAAAAACTGTTTTTT,CASSLMGEKLFF
many,TRBD1,TRBJ2-1,TRBV6-5,TGTGCCAGCAGGCCGGGACAGGGGGCTGGGGAGCAGTTCTTC,CASRPGQGAGEQFF
few,NA,TRBJ2-1,TRBV29-1,TGCAGCGTCAGAATGGGGGCGGGTGAGCAGTTCTTC,CSVRMGAGEQFF
many,NA,TRBJ2-7,TRBV7-2,TGTGCCAGCAGCTACAGGGTTTCCTACGAGCAGTACTTC,CASSYRVSYEQYF
NA,TRBD1,TRBJ1-2,TRBV29-1,TGCAGCGTCGACATCGGACAGGGTATCGATGGCTACACCTTC,CSVDIGQGIDGYTF
NA,TRBD1,TRBJ2-7,TRBV20-1,TGCAGTGCTAATTTCCGGGACAGGGGAGCCTACGAGCAGTACTTC,CSANFRDRGAYEQYF
few,TRBD1,TRBJ1-2,TRBV29-1,TGCAGCGTTGTCTACAGGGGGTTGGGATATGGCTACACCTTC,CSVVYRGLGYGYTF
NA,TRBD2,TRBJ2-4,TRBV7-8,TGTGCCAGCAGCTTTATAGCGGGAGGGGGGGACATTCAGTACTTC,CASSFIAGGGDIQYF
few,NA,TRBJ1-1,TRBV3-1,TGTGCCAGCAGCCAAAGTACCCACGGAACGAACACTGAAGCTTTCTTT,CASSQSTHGTNTEAFF
NA,NA,TRBJ2-3,TRBV29-1,TGCAGCGTTGAGGTGCGAACAGATACGCAGTATTTT,CSVEVRTDTQYF
NA,NA,TRBJ2-1,TRBV7-2,TGTGCCAGCAGCTTAGCTGACGAACACAATGAGCAGTTCTTC,CASSLADEHNEQFF